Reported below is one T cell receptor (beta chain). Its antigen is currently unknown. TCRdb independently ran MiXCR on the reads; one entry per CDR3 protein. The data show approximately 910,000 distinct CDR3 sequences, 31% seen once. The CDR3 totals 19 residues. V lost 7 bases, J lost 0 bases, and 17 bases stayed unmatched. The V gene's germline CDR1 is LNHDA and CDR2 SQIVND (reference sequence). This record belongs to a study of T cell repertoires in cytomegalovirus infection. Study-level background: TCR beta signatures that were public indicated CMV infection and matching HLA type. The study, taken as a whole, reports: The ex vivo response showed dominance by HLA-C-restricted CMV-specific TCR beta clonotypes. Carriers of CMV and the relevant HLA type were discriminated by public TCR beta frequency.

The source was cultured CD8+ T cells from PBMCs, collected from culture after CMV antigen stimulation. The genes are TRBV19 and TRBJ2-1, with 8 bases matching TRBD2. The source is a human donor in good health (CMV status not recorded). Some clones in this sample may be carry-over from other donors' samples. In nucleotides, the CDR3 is TGTGCCAGTACCCCTGGCCAGCGGGGGCATGGGAACTCCTACAATGAGCAGTTCTTC. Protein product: CASTPGQRGHGNSYNEQFF.